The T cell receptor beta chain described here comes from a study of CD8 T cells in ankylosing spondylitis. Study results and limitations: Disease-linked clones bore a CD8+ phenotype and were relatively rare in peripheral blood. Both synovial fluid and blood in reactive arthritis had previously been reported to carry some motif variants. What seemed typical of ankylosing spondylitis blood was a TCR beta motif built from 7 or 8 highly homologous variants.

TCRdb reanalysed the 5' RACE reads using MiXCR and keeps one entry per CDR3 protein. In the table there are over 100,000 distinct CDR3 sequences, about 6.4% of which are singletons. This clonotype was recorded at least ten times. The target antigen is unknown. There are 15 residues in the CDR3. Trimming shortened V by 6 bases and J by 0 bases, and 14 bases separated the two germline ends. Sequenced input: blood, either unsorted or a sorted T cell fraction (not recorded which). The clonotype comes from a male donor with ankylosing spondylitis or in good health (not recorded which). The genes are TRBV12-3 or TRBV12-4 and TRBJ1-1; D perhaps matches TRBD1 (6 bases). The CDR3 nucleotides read TGTGCCAGCAGGATAATCGACAGGATGAACACTGAAGCTTTCTTT. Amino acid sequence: CASRIIDRMNTEAFF.